The 13 T cell receptor beta chains below come from one sample, sequenced in a study of blood T cell repertoires in COVID-19. Produced via immunoSEQ multiplex PCR; TCRdb's table is partial and in-frame only. The sample includes approximately 81,000 clones, approximately 78% seen only once; the top ten take roughly 7.4%. The sequenced sample was peripheral blood. These TCRs come from a human donor in a cohort sampled during active COVID-19.

A single count supports this clone. This sequence joins TRBV7-2 and TRBJ1-2; the match to TRBD1 covers 7 bases. CDR3 length: 16 residues. The trim removed 5 bases at V and 0 bases at J, leaving 9 bases unmatched. The germline V gene encodes CDR1 SGHTA and CDR2 FQGNSA. DNA of the CDR3: TGTGCCAGCAGCGCATCGGCCAGGGGGTCTAACTATGGCTACACCTTC. This gives the protein CASSASARGSNYGYTF.

The CDR3 DNA sequence: TGCGCCAGCAGCTTACAACTAGGGGGAACCAATGAGCAGTTCTTC. Protein: CASSLQLGGTNEQFF. The chain couples TRBV5-1 to TRBJ2-1; possibly TRBD1 for D (6 bases). CDR3 size: 15 residues. Trimming stripped 2 bases from V and 6 bases from J, with 15 bases between. Looked up from germline, CDR1 is SGHRS and CDR2 is YFSETQ.

The rearrangement joins TRBV11-3 to TRBJ2-1, with 7 bases that match TRBD1. The CDR3 has 16 residues. V shed 4 bases, J shed 0 bases, and the junction held 6 bases outside the gene matches. Germline values: CDR1 SGHNT, CDR2 YENEEA. The CDR3 region has the DNA TGTGCCAGCAGCTCACGGACAGGAAGCTCCTACAATGAGCAGTTCTTC. The encoded protein is CASSSRTGSSYNEQFF.

The rearrangement uses TRBV5-6 and TRBJ1-5, with TRBD1 identical over 8 bases. The J segment lost 7 bases and the V segment lost 4 bases, leaving 4 bases of the junction unmatched. CDR1 and CDR2 (germline): SGHDT, YYEEEE. The CDR3 contains 13 residues. CDR3 sequence (DNA): TGTGCCAGCAGCGACAGGGGTGGGCAGCCCCAGCATTTT. The encoded protein is CASSDRGGQPQHF.

The chain couples TRBV6-5 to TRBJ1-2; 9 nucleotides match TRBD1. Losses at the gene ends were 6 bases for V and 6 bases for J; bases not matched to a gene: 5. Germline V gene data show CDR1 as MNHEY and CDR2 as SVGAGI. The CDR3 contains 13 residues. CDR3 in amino acids: CASRVGQGHGYTF. CDR3 DNA sequence: TGTGCCAGCAGAGTGGGACAGGGACATGGCTACACCTTC.

V gene TRBV11-3 combines with J gene TRBJ2-1; tentatively, D is TRBD2 (5 bases). Deletions cut 4 bases from V and 6 bases from J, with 25 bases between. The CDR3 is 18 amino acids. Germline V CDR1 and CDR2: SGHNT, YENEEA. In DNA form, the CDR3 reads TGTGCCAGCAGCTCATTAGCGAGGGTATTAACGGGTGGCAATGAGCAGTTCTTC. This translates into CASSSLARVLTGGNEQFF.

J is TRBJ2-7 and V is TRBV7-6, with TRBD1 matching over 7 bases. V shed 3 bases, J shed 0 bases, and the junction held 5 bases outside the gene matches. Germline V gene lookup returns CDR1 SGHVS and CDR2 FNYEAQ. The CDR3 is 15 amino acids. CDR3 in amino acids: CASSFEGAASYEQYF. DNA for the CDR3: TGTGCCAGCAGCTTCGAGGGGGCAGCCTCCTACGAGCAGTACTTC.

The gene calls are TRBV18 and TRBJ2-5; D is possibly TRBD1 (6 bases). Looked up from germline, CDR1 is KGHSH and CDR2 is LQKENI. Between the trimmed V and J ends, which lost 3 bases and 0 bases, there was a span of 8 bases. This CDR3 is 14 amino acids long. CDR3 amino acids: CASSPGQHQETQYF. The CDR3 DNA reads TGTGCCAGCTCACCTGGACAGCACCAAGAGACCCAGTACTTC.

The genes are TRBV29-1 and TRBJ2-6; 7 positions match TRBD2. Trimming removed 6 bases from V and 2 bases from J; junction bases left unmatched: 7. Germline CDR1 and CDR2: SQVTM and ANQGSEA. This CDR3 contains 15 residues. The CDR3 loop reads CSVSGGRAGANVLTF. CDR3 DNA sequence: TGCAGCGTGTCTGGAGGGAGGGCTGGGGCCAACGTCCTGACTTTC.

V gene TRBV15 combines with J gene TRBJ1-5; 8 bases map to TRBD1. The CDR3 spans 16 residues. Trimming cost V 3 bases and J 6 bases; bases outside gene matches: 10. Germline-derived CDR1 and CDR2 are LNHNV and YYDKDF (reference sequence). DNA of the CDR3: TGTGCCACCAGCAGCGATAAGACAGGGGTACCTCAGCCCCAGCATTTT. The encoded protein is CATSSDKTGVPQPQHF.

The sample holds a few counts of this clone. The chain combines TRBV6-2 or TRBV6-3 with TRBJ1-2; weak D call: TRBD1 (6 bases). The CDR3 covers 13 residues. Per the germline V gene, CDR1 is MNHEY and CDR2 is SVGEGT. The V and J ends lost 5 bases and 5 bases respectively, with 12 bases between them. CDR3 sequence reads: CASSTGTMYGYTF. CDR3 DNA sequence: TGTGCCAGCAGTACCGGGACAATGTATGGCTACACCTTC.

The chain joins TRBV5-8 to TRBJ1-3; possible D gene TRBD1, 6 bases. V lost 4 bases and J 0 bases, leaving 17 bases between the germline ends. The CDR3 has 17 residues. The germline gives CDR1 SGHTS, CDR2 YDEGEE. DNA of the CDR3: TGTGCCAGCAGCCCCTTGTGGGGGCAGAGCTCTGGAAACACCATATATTTT. It yields the protein CASSPLWGQSSGNTIYF.

The chain carries TRBV12-3 or TRBV12-4 and TRBJ2-7, with D possibly being TRBD1 (6 bases). Between the trimmed V and J ends, which lost 6 bases and 6 bases, there was a span of 15 bases. The CDR3 runs to 13 residues. The CDR3 loop is CASSLDRRSEQYF. CDR3 bases: TGTGCCAGCAGCCTGGACAGAAGGAGCGAGCAGTACTTC.